Below are 4 T cell receptor beta chains sequenced from a single sample in a study of cytomegalovirus exposure and HLA in healthy donors. Vbeta (60) and Jbeta (13) primers were used in the PCR. Sequencing was performed with immunoSEQ multiplex PCR; in TCRdb, only in-frame clones are kept and a portion is missing. The table shows around 91,000 clones, with roughly three fifths occurring only once. Sequenced material: PBMCs. These receptors were taken from a man in his sixties in good health and CMV-seronegative.

This clone was seen only a few times. This chain links TRBV2 with TRBJ1-6; no definite D call. This CDR3 has 15 amino acids. CDR1 is SNHLY, CDR2 FYNNEI, per germline. With 4 bases removed from V and 0 bases from J, the gap between germline ends came to 7 bases. CDR3 amino acids: CASSGESSYNSPLHF. The CDR3 coding sequence is TGTGCCAGCAGTGGGGAGAGCTCCTATAATTCACCCCTCCACTTT.

The chain is built from TRBV19 and TRBJ2-1, with TRBD1 matching 9 bases. The V segment lost 10 bases and the J segment 4 bases; nucleotides outside the gene matches: 8. The CDR3 length is 14 residues. From germline, CDR1 is LNHDA and CDR2 SQIVND (reference sequence). This CDR3 reads CAIGPGQGYNEQFF. In DNA form, the CDR3 reads TGTGCCATCGGACCGGGACAGGGATACAATGAGCAGTTCTTC.

The CDR3 is CASSPSGLAGGPTGELFF. As DNA, the CDR3 is TGTGCCAGCAGCCCCTCGGGACTAGCGGGAGGGCCCACCGGGGAGCTGTTTTTT. The V and J genes are TRBV4-2 and TRBJ2-2; 16 bases agree with TRBD2. V lost 4 bases and J lost 4; bases outside the gene matches: 6. Germline V gene data show CDR1 as LGHNA and CDR2 as YNFKEQ. This CDR3 spans 18 amino acids.

This chain links TRBV5-4 with TRBJ1-4, with D possibly TRBD1 on 5 matching bases. The germline V gene has CDR1 SGHNT and CDR2 YYREEE (reference sequence). Trimming left V 3 bases short and J 7 bases short, with 13 bases between. The CDR3 spans 14 residues. Here the CDR3 DNA reads TGTGCCAGCAGCTACCAGGGAGGAGGTGAAAAACTGTTTTTT. This encodes CASSYQGGGEKLFF.